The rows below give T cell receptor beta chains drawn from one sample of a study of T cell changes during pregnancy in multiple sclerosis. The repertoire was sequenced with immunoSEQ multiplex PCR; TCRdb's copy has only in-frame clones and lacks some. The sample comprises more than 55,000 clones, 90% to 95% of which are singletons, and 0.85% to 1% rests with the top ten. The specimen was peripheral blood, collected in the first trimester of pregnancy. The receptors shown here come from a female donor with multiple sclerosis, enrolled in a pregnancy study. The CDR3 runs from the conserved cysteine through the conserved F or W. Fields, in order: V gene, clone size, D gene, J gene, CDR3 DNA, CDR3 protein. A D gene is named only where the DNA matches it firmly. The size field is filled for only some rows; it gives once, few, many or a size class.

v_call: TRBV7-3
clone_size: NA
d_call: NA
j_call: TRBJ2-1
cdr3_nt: TGTGCCAGCAGCTTCTTAGGGACTCCTGGGGATGAGCAGTTCTTC
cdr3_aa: CASSFLGTPGDEQFF

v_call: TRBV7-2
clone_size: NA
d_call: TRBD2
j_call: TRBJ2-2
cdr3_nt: TGTGCCAGCAGTCTCACCGGGCTAGCGGGGGGAAAGACCGGGGAGCTGTTTTTT
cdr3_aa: CASSLTGLAGGKTGELFF

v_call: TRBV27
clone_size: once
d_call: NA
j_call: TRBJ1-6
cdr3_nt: TGTGCCAGCAGTTTACGGAGACAGGATAATTCACCCCTCCACTTT
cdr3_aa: CASSLRRQDNSPLHF

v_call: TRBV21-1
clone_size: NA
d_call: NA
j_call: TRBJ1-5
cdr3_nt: TGTGCCAGCAGCAAGGATGGAGACGGGTTCGAAAGCAATCAGCCCCAGCATTTT
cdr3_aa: CASSKDGDGFESNQPQHF

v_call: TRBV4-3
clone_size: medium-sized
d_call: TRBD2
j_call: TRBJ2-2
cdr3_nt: TGCGCCAGCAGCCAAGACCCTAGCGGGGGGGCCGGGGAGCTGTTTTTT
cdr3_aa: CASSQDPSGGAGELFF

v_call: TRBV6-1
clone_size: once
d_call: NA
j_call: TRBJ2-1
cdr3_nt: TGTGCCAGCAGTGAAGGGACAAACAATGAGCAGTTCTTC
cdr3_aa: CASSEGTNNEQFF

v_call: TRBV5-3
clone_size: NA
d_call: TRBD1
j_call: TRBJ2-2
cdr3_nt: TGTGCCAGAAGCTTTGGACAGGTGAACACCGGGGAGCTGTTTTTT
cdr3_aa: CARSFGQVNTGELFF

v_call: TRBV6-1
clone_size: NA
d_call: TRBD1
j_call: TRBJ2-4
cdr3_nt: TGTGCCAGCACCTTGCGGACAGGGGTCATTCAGTACTTC
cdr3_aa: CASTLRTGVIQYF

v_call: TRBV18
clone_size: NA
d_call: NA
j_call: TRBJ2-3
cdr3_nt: TGTGCCAGCTCACCCTTGGATACGCAGTATTTT
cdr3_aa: CASSPLDTQYF

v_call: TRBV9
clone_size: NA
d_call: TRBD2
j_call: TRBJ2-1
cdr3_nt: TGTGCCAGCAGCGCTAGCGGGGCGACGGGCAATGAGCAGTTCTTC
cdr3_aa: CASSASGATGNEQFF

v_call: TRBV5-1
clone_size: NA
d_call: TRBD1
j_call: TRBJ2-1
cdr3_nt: TGCGCCAGCAGCTTGGCTACTGGACAGGGCCGTGGGGAGCAGTTCTTC
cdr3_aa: CASSLATGQGRGEQFF

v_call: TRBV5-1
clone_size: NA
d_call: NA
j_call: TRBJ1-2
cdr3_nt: TGCGCCAGCAGCTTGGTCTTAGCAGCTAACTATGGCTACACCTTC
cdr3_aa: CASSLVLAANYGYTF